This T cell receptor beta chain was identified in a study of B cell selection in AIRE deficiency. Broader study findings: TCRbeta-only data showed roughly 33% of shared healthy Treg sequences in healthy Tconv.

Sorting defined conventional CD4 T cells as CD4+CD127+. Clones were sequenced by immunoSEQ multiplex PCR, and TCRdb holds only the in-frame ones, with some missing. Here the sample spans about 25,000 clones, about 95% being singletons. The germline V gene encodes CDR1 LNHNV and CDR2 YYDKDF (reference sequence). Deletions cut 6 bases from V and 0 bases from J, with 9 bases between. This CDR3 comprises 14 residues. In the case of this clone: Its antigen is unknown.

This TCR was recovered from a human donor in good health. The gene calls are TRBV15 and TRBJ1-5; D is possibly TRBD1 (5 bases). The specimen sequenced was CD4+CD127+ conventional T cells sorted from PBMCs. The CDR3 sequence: CATRQVNSNQPQHF. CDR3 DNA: TGTGCCACCAGACAGGTTAATAGCAATCAGCCCCAGCATTTT.